This T cell receptor beta chain was profiled in a study of blood T cell repertoires in COVID-19. Study overall: The origin of the acute and convalescent COVID-19 samples was the United States, Italy and Spain. PBMCs, B-cell-depleted T cells, or T cells provided the cDNA or gDNA that made up the material.

Per the original data handling: Quantification of nucleated cells was approximated via reference gene primer amplification. This table comes from immunoSEQ multiplex PCR, and its TCRdb copy is limited to in-frame clones, with some not included. V and J calls and clone size are those listed in that table; D and trimming were worked out from the DNA. The repertoire holds a few hundred thousand clones, with just under 85% as singletons. The V end lost 2 bases, the J end lost 4 bases, and 12 bases lay between the germline ends. Germline V gene lookup returns CDR1 LNHDA and CDR2 SQIVND (reference sequence). This CDR3 has 14 amino acids.

The sequenced material came from peripheral blood. This rearrangement joins TRBV19 to TRBJ2-7; D may be TRBD2 (6 bases). The receptor comes from a woman in her forties or fifties with active or convalescent COVID-19. CDR3 residues: CASSITGSGYEQYF. CDR3 bases: TGTGCCAGTAGTATAACCGGGAGCGGGTACGAGCAGTACTTC.